The rows below give T cell receptor beta chains drawn from one sample of a study of shared clonotypes between healthy human individuals. Sequencing used immunoSEQ multiplex PCR; TCRdb keeps in-frame clones, though not all of them. The data contain around 720,000 clones, 73% of them singletons. The sequenced material came from memory CD4+ T cells sorted from blood. The receptors shown here come from a woman aged 25 to 39 in good health. The CDR3 runs from the conserved cysteine through the conserved F or W. The order of the fields is D gene, V gene, clone size, J gene, CDR3 protein, CDR3 DNA. D genes are given only for firm matches. Size is stated for part of the rows, as once, few or many counts, or as a class when the clone is expanded.

d_gene: NA; v_gene: TRBV5-1; abundance: NA; j_gene: TRBJ1-2; CDR3aa: CASSFGMTDYGYTF; CDR3nt: TGCGCCAGCAGCTTTGGGATGACAGACTATGGCTACACCTTC
d_gene: NA; v_gene: TRBV5-1; abundance: NA; j_gene: TRBJ2-7; CDR3aa: CASSLMDNYEQYF; CDR3nt: TGCGCCAGCAGCTTGATGGATAATTACGAGCAGTACTTC
d_gene: TRBD2; v_gene: TRBV7-9; abundance: few; j_gene: TRBJ2-1; CDR3aa: CASSSTSGSYNEQFF; CDR3nt: TGTGCCAGCAGCTCGACTAGCGGGAGCTACAATGAGCAGTTCTTC
d_gene: TRBD2; v_gene: TRBV2; abundance: once; j_gene: TRBJ2-1; CDR3aa: CASNRLAGVHEQFF; CDR3nt: TGTGCCAGCAACCGACTAGCGGGAGTCCATGAGCAGTTCTTC
d_gene: TRBD1; v_gene: TRBV28; abundance: once; j_gene: TRBJ1-2; CDR3aa: CASSLHDRVGGYTF; CDR3nt: TGTGCCAGCAGTTTACATGACAGGGTTGGTGGCTACACCTTC
d_gene: NA; v_gene: TRBV10-3; abundance: NA; j_gene: TRBJ2-6; CDR3aa: CAIRGSSGANVLTF; CDR3nt: TGTGCCATTAGGGGAAGCTCTGGGGCCAACGTCCTGACTTTC
d_gene: NA; v_gene: TRBV6-6; abundance: NA; j_gene: TRBJ2-3; CDR3aa: CASSYRSGLSTDTQYF; CDR3nt: TGTGCCAGCAGTTACCGCAGCGGGCTAAGCACAGATACGCAGTATTTT
d_gene: NA; v_gene: TRBV27; abundance: NA; j_gene: TRBJ1-5; CDR3aa: CASTSRWDQPQHF; CDR3nt: TGTGCCAGCACCTCTAGGTGGGACCAGCCCCAGCATTTT
d_gene: NA; v_gene: TRBV18; abundance: few; j_gene: TRBJ1-5; CDR3aa: CASSGTPDYSNQPQHF; CDR3nt: TGTGCCAGCTCAGGCACCCCCGACTATAGCAATCAGCCCCAGCATTTT
d_gene: NA; v_gene: TRBV11-2; abundance: NA; j_gene: TRBJ2-5; CDR3aa: CASSLGDRETQYF; CDR3nt: TGTGCCAGCAGCTTAGGCGACCGAGAGACCCAGTACTTC
d_gene: NA; v_gene: TRBV11-1; abundance: NA; j_gene: TRBJ2-1; CDR3aa: CASSPSPGTRRGEQFF; CDR3nt: TGTGCCAGCAGCCCCTCGCCCGGGACCCGCCGCGGTGAGCAGTTCTTC
d_gene: NA; v_gene: TRBV7-2; abundance: NA; j_gene: TRBJ1-2; CDR3aa: CASSYRQLSNYGYTF; CDR3nt: TGTGCCAGCAGCTACAGACAATTATCTAACTATGGCTACACCTTC
d_gene: TRBD2; v_gene: TRBV25-1; abundance: NA; j_gene: TRBJ2-5; CDR3aa: CASVASTSGKETQYF; CDR3nt: TGTGCCAGCGTTGCCTCGACTAGCGGAAAAGAGACCCAGTACTTC
d_gene: NA; v_gene: TRBV4-1; abundance: NA; j_gene: TRBJ2-4; CDR3aa: CASSHDGTEGDIQYF; CDR3nt: TGCGCCAGCAGCCACGATGGGACTGAGGGGGACATTCAGTACTTC
d_gene: NA; v_gene: TRBV19; abundance: NA; j_gene: TRBJ2-7; CDR3aa: CASSRTRDGPSYEQYF; CDR3nt: TGTGCCAGTAGCAGAACAAGGGACGGTCCCTCCTACGAGCAGTACTTC
d_gene: NA; v_gene: TRBV6-9; abundance: once; j_gene: TRBJ1-5; CDR3aa: CASSFGLLHQPQHF; CDR3nt: TGTGCCAGCAGTTTTGGACTGTTACATCAGCCCCAGCATTTT
d_gene: NA; v_gene: TRBV7-2; abundance: many; j_gene: TRBJ1-5; CDR3aa: CASSSQRVNQPQHF; CDR3nt: TGTGCCAGCAGCTCACAGAGAGTCAATCAGCCCCAGCATTTT
d_gene: TRBD1; v_gene: TRBV28; abundance: NA; j_gene: TRBJ2-7; CDR3aa: CASRGTGEGYEQYF; CDR3nt: TGTGCCAGCAGGGGGACAGGGGAGGGATACGAGCAGTACTTC
d_gene: TRBD1; v_gene: TRBV7-2; abundance: NA; j_gene: TRBJ1-5; CDR3aa: CASSSPTGGSSNQPQHF; CDR3nt: TGTGCCAGCAGCTCACCGACAGGGGGGAGTAGCAATCAGCCCCAGCATTTT
d_gene: NA; v_gene: TRBV28; abundance: NA; j_gene: TRBJ2-7; CDR3aa: CASSPPGDSGFEQYF; CDR3nt: TGTGCCAGCAGTCCTCCGGGGGACAGCGGTTTCGAGCAGTACTTC
d_gene: NA; v_gene: TRBV11-1; abundance: few; j_gene: TRBJ2-1; CDR3aa: CASSLGTGSYNEQFF; CDR3nt: TGTGCCAGCAGCTTAGGGACCGGCTCCTACAATGAGCAGTTCTTC
d_gene: TRBD1; v_gene: TRBV7-8; abundance: NA; j_gene: TRBJ1-5; CDR3aa: CASSLGTGSNQPQHF; CDR3nt: TGTGCCAGCAGCTTAGGGACAGGGTCTAATCAGCCCCAGCATTTT
d_gene: NA; v_gene: TRBV5-1; abundance: NA; j_gene: TRBJ1-3; CDR3aa: CASSLAGRSTIYF; CDR3nt: TGCGCCAGCAGCTTGGCGGGTAGGAGCACCATATATTTT
d_gene: TRBD2; v_gene: TRBV19; abundance: NA; j_gene: TRBJ2-1; CDR3aa: CATKTGTSGRYEQFF; CDR3nt: TGTGCCACTAAGACCGGGACTAGCGGGAGATATGAGCAGTTCTTC
d_gene: TRBD2; v_gene: TRBV28; abundance: few; j_gene: TRBJ2-1; CDR3aa: CASQRASGSDEQFF; CDR3nt: TGTGCCAGCCAGCGGGCTAGCGGGAGCGATGAGCAGTTCTTC
d_gene: NA; v_gene: TRBV5-4; abundance: few; j_gene: TRBJ1-4; CDR3aa: CASSLGGRTNEKLFF; CDR3nt: TGTGCCAGCAGCTTGGGGGGGCGGACTAATGAAAAACTGTTTTTT
d_gene: TRBD1; v_gene: TRBV14; abundance: NA; j_gene: TRBJ2-1; CDR3aa: CASSQDLGTGRYNEQFF; CDR3nt: TGTGCCAGCAGCCAAGATCTTGGGACAGGGAGGTACAATGAGCAGTTCTTC
d_gene: NA; v_gene: TRBV19; abundance: NA; j_gene: TRBJ2-7; CDR3aa: CASSKQVNYEQYF; CDR3nt: TGTGCCAGCAGTAAGCAGGTAAACTACGAGCAGTACTTC
d_gene: NA; v_gene: TRBV10-3; abundance: NA; j_gene: TRBJ1-1; CDR3aa: CAISEQNTEAFF; CDR3nt: TGTGCCATCAGTGAACAGAACACTGAAGCTTTCTTT
d_gene: NA; v_gene: TRBV7-9; abundance: once; j_gene: TRBJ2-4; CDR3aa: CASSFFDRENIQYF; CDR3nt: TGTGCCAGCAGCTTTTTCGACCGGGAAAACATTCAGTACTTC
d_gene: NA; v_gene: TRBV30; abundance: NA; j_gene: TRBJ1-1; CDR3aa: CAWSGGVNTEAFF; CDR3nt: TGTGCCTGGAGTGGGGGCGTAAACACTGAAGCTTTCTTT
d_gene: NA; v_gene: TRBV30; abundance: few; j_gene: TRBJ1-5; CDR3aa: CAWSATGTAINSNQPQHF; CDR3nt: TGTGCCTGGAGCGCCACCGGGACGGCCATTAATAGCAATCAGCCCCAGCATTTT
d_gene: TRBD2; v_gene: TRBV7-2; abundance: NA; j_gene: TRBJ2-1; CDR3aa: CASSLTSGRFDEQFF; CDR3nt: TGTGCCAGCAGCTTGACTAGCGGGAGGTTCGATGAGCAGTTCTTC
d_gene: TRBD2; v_gene: TRBV27; abundance: once; j_gene: TRBJ2-1; CDR3aa: CASRTSGTYNEQFF; CDR3nt: TGTGCCAGCAGGACTAGCGGAACCTACAATGAGCAGTTCTTC
d_gene: TRBD2; v_gene: TRBV6-5; abundance: NA; j_gene: TRBJ2-2; CDR3aa: CASSSWTSGNTGELFF; CDR3nt: TGTGCCAGCAGTTCCTGGACTAGCGGGAACACCGGGGAGCTGTTTTTT
d_gene: TRBD1; v_gene: TRBV6-1; abundance: once; j_gene: TRBJ1-2; CDR3aa: CASRSRGQYSYGYTF; CDR3nt: TGTGCCAGCAGGAGCAGGGGGCAGTATAGCTATGGCTACACCTTC
d_gene: NA; v_gene: TRBV5-1; abundance: NA; j_gene: TRBJ2-1; CDR3aa: CASSLASSSYNEQFF; CDR3nt: TGCGCCAGCAGCTTAGCTTCGAGCTCCTACAATGAGCAGTTCTTC
d_gene: NA; v_gene: TRBV19; abundance: NA; j_gene: TRBJ2-5; CDR3aa: CASTISPPGRTYQETQYF; CDR3nt: TGTGCCAGTACCATATCCCCCCCGGGGCGGACCTACCAAGAGACCCAGTACTTC
d_gene: NA; v_gene: TRBV2; abundance: NA; j_gene: TRBJ1-3; CDR3aa: CASRRTWTASGNTIYF; CDR3nt: TGTGCCAGCAGAAGAACTTGGACTGCCTCTGGAAACACCATATATTTT
d_gene: TRBD1; v_gene: TRBV2; abundance: NA; j_gene: TRBJ2-7; CDR3aa: CASSARTGHYEQYF; CDR3nt: TGTGCCAGCAGTGCACGGACAGGGCACTACGAGCAGTACTTC
d_gene: NA; v_gene: TRBV27; abundance: NA; j_gene: TRBJ1-1; CDR3aa: CASILRWGAAEAFF; CDR3nt: TGTGCCAGTATCCTTCGATGGGGGGCTGCTGAAGCTTTCTTT
d_gene: TRBD2; v_gene: TRBV9; abundance: NA; j_gene: TRBJ2-1; CDR3aa: CASSVLSGSFDEQFF; CDR3nt: TGTGCCAGCAGCGTCCTAAGCGGGAGCTTCGATGAGCAGTTCTTC
d_gene: NA; v_gene: TRBV9; abundance: NA; j_gene: TRBJ2-1; CDR3aa: CASSVTSYNEQFF; CDR3nt: TGTGCCAGCAGCGTCACTAGTTACAATGAGCAGTTCTTC
d_gene: NA; v_gene: TRBV28; abundance: NA; j_gene: TRBJ2-2; CDR3aa: CASRSGTPGTGELFF; CDR3nt: TGTGCCAGCAGGTCCGGGACCCCAGGCACCGGGGAGCTGTTTTTT
d_gene: NA; v_gene: TRBV15; abundance: NA; j_gene: TRBJ1-5; CDR3aa: CATSRDRQGNQPQHF; CDR3nt: TGTGCCACCAGCAGAGATCGGCAGGGTAATCAGCCCCAGCATTTT
d_gene: TRBD2; v_gene: TRBV28; abundance: NA; j_gene: TRBJ2-7; CDR3aa: CASRHSPSGRSDEQYF; CDR3nt: TGTGCCAGCAGACATAGCCCTAGCGGGAGGTCTGACGAGCAGTACTTC
d_gene: NA; v_gene: TRBV6-1; abundance: NA; j_gene: TRBJ1-4; CDR3aa: CASRGGATNEKLFF; CDR3nt: TGTGCCAGCAGGGGAGGGGCAACTAATGAAAAACTGTTTTTT
d_gene: TRBD1; v_gene: TRBV29-1; abundance: few; j_gene: TRBJ2-7; CDR3aa: CSVTGGSHEQYF; CDR3nt: TGCAGCGTCACAGGGGGTTCTCACGAGCAGTACTTC